This TCR beta chain is from a study of cytomegalovirus exposure and HLA in healthy donors. On the study more broadly: Clustering assigned roughly 81% of the approximately 400 genotyped donors to the Caucasian-associated ancestry cluster. Notes on the study in general: TCR beta sequences reportedly predicted most subjects' HLA-A and HLA-B alleles accurately. Despite most TCR sequences being rare, some public TCRs occurred in many donors.

A word on this clone: What it binds is unknown.

Primers: 60 Vbeta forward and 13 Jbeta reverse. Only in-frame clones appear in the TCRdb table, and some are missing; sequencing was by immunoSEQ multiplex PCR. The sample has 100,000 to 150,000 clones, 50% to 80% seen once. CDR3 length: 14 amino acids. V lost 5 bases and J 1 base, leaving 11 bases between the germline ends. Germline CDR1 is WSHSY and CDR2 is SAAADI. The chain recombines TRBV10-2 with TRBJ1-1; tentative D call: TRBD1 (5 bases). This TCR was sampled from a woman aged 40 to 50 in good health and CMV-seropositive. Sequenced: PBMCs. The CDR3 coding sequence is TGCGCCAGCAGTCGTGGGGGGTCGAACACTGAAGCTTTCTTT. It codes for CASSRGGSNTEAFF.